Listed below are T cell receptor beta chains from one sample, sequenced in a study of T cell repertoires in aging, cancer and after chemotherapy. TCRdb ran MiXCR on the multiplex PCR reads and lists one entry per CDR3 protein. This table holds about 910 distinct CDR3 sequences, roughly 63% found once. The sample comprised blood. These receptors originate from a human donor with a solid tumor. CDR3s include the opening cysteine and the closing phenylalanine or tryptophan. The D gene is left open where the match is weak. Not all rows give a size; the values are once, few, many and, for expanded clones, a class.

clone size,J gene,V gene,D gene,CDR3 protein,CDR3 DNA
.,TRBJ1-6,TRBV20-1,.,CSASDPVGSYNSPLHF,TGCAGTGCTTCGGACCCGGTAGGGTCCTATAATTCACCCCTCCACTTT
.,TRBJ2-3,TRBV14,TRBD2,CASSQRLAGATDTQYF,TGTGCCAGCAGTCAAAGACTAGCGGGGGCCACAGATACGCAGTATTTT
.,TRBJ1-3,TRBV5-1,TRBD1,CASSDRTGQTLTGNTIYF,TGCGCCAGCAGCGACCGGACAGGGCAGACCTTAACTGGAAACACCATATATTTT
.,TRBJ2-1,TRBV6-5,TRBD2,CASTLSGGAREFF,TGTGCCAGCACCCTCAGCGGGGGGGCCAGGGAGTTCTTC
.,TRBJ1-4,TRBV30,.,CAWSHGSPEKLFF,TGTGCCTGGAGTCACGGGAGCCCGGAAAAACTGTTTTTT
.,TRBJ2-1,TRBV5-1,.,CASSLLGEVGSDEQFF,TGCGCCAGCAGCTTGTTGGGGGAGGTGGGTAGCGATGAGCAGTTCTTC
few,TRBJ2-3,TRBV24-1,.,CATSDLSTDTQYF,TGTGCCACCAGTGATCTCTCCACAGATACGCAGTATTTT
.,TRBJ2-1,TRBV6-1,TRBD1,CASSDYRGYSYNEQFF,TGTGCCAGCAGTGACTACAGGGGGTACTCCTACAATGAGCAGTTCTTC
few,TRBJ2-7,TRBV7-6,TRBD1,CASSLWDRGPYEQYF,TGTGCCAGCAGCTTATGGGACAGGGGCCCCTACGAGCAGTACTTC
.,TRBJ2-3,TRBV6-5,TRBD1,CASSYLGTGGSDTQYF,TGTGCCAGCAGTTACTTGGGGACAGGGGGGTCAGATACGCAGTATTTT
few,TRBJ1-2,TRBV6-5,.,CASSYEVAGGYTF,TGTGCCAGCAGTTACGAGGTCGCGGGAGGCTACACCTTC
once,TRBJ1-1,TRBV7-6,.,CASSLEYGGWDTEAFF,TGTGCCAGCAGCTTAGAATACGGGGGATGGGACACTGAAGCTTTCTTT
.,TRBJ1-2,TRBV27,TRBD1,CASSLGTGGYGYTF,TGTGCCAGCAGTTTAGGGACAGGGGGCTATGGCTACACCTTC
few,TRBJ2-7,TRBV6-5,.,CASSYSHSYEQYF,TGTGCCAGCAGTTATAGCCACTCCTACGAGCAGTACTTC
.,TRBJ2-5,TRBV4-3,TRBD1,CASSLGATGEETQYF,TGCGCCAGCAGCCTCGGTGCGACAGGGGAAGAGACCCAGTACTTC
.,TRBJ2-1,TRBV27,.,CASRSPRQGINEQFF,TGTGCCAGCAGGAGTCCTCGTCAGGGAATCAATGAGCAGTTCTTC
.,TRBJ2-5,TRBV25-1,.,CASSELNSIQETQYF,TGTGCCAGCAGTGAATTGAACAGTATCCAAGAGACCCAGTACTTC
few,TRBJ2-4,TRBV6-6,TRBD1,CASSLRQGQYF,TGTGCCAGCAGTCTTCGACAGGGGCAGTACTTC
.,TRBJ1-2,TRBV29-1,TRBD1,CSARTGGSYGYTF,TGCAGCGCTAGGACAGGGGGCAGCTATGGCTACACCTTC
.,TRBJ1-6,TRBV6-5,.,CASSYEQGGTPLHF,TGTGCCAGCAGTTACGAACAGGGAGGGACACCCCTCCACTTT
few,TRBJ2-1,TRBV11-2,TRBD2,CASSSGLAYNEQFF,TGTGCCAGCAGCTCCGGACTAGCCTACAATGAGCAGTTCTTC
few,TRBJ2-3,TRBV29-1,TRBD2,CSVGETSGWTDTQYF,TGCAGCGTTGGAGAAACTAGCGGTTGGACAGATACGCAGTATTTT
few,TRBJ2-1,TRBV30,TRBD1,CAWGDRGLNSRRDEQFF,TGTGCCTGGGGGGACAGAGGGCTTAATAGCCGACGGGATGAGCAGTTCTTC
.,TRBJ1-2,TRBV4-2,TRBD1,CASSQGTTGGDGYTF,TGTGCCAGCAGCCAAGGGACGACAGGGGGAGATGGCTACACCTTC
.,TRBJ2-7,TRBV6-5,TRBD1,CASSLGSPRQGRYEQYF,TGTGCCAGCAGTTTAGGGAGTCCGAGACAGGGTCGGTACGAGCAGTACTTC
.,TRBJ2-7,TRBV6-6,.,CASSGGNYEQYF,TGTGCCAGCAGCGGGGGCAACTACGAGCAGTACTTC
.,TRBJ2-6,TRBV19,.,CASSIWGRSSGANVLTF,TGTGCCAGTAGTATATGGGGGCGGTCCTCTGGGGCCAACGTCCTGACTTTC
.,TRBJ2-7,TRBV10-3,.,CASRVEQYF,TGTGCCAGCCGAGTGGAGCAGTACTTC
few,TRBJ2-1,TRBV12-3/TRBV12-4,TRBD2,CASSRLAGSYNEQFF,TGTGCCAGCAGCAGACTAGCGGGTTCCTACAATGAGCAGTTCTTC
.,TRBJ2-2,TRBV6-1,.,CAIRGVNTGELFF,TGTGCCATCCGGGGAGTGAACACCGGGGAGCTGTTTTTT
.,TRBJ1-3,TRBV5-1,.,CASSLEGLGGFTGNTIYF,TGCGCCAGCAGCTTGGAAGGGCTAGGGGGATTCACTGGAAACACCATATATTTT
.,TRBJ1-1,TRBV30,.,CAWSGFFRGEMNTEAFF,TGTGCCTGGAGTGGATTTTTTCGGGGAGAGATGAACACTGAAGCTTTCTTT
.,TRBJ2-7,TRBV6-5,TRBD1,CASSTETGGYEQYF,TGTGCCAGCAGCACCGAGACAGGGGGGTACGAGCAGTACTTC
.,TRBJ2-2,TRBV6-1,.,CASSYEAAVGNTGELFF,TGTGCCAGCAGTTACGAGGCGGCAGTCGGTAACACCGGGGAGCTGTTTTTT
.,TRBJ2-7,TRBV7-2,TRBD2,CASSLGLAGGYEQYF,TGTGCCAGCAGCTTAGGCCTAGCGGGGGGTTACGAGCAGTACTTC
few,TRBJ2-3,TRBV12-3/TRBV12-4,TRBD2,CASSPTSLDTQYF,TGTGCCAGCAGCCCGACTAGCTTGGATACGCAGTATTTT
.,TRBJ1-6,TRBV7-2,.,CASSFGASSYNSPLHF,TGTGCCAGCAGCTTTGGCGCTAGCTCCTATAATTCACCCCTCCACTTT
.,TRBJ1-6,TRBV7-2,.,CASSWGPNSPLHF,TGTGCCAGCAGCTGGGGTCCTAATTCACCCCTCCACTTT
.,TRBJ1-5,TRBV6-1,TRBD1,CASRGTGFDQPQHF,TGTGCCAGCAGGGGGACAGGGTTCGATCAGCCCCAGCATTTT
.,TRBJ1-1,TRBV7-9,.,CASSTQENTEAFF,TGTGCCAGCAGCACACAAGAGAACACTGAAGCTTTCTTT
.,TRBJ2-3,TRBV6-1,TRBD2,CASSEAFIGFSGGADTQYF,TGTGCCAGCAGTGAAGCCTTCATAGGATTTAGCGGGGGGGCCGATACGCAGTATTTT
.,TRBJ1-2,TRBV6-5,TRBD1,CASSTGQGYGYTF,TGTGCCAGCAGTACGGGACAGGGCTATGGCTACACCTTC
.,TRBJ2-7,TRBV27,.,CASSFRRGTHYEQYF,TGTGCCAGCAGTTTTCGCAGGGGTACCCACTACGAGCAGTACTTC
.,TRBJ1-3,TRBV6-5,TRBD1,CASRKDRAPSSGNTIYF,TGTGCCAGCAGGAAAGACAGGGCCCCAAGCTCTGGAAACACCATATATTTT
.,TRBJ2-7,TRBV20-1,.,CSARDSGGQDPYEQYF,TGCAGTGCTAGAGATAGCGGGGGACAGGACCCCTACGAGCAGTACTTC
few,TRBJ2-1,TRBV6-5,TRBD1,CASSYSVGGTGQVEQFF,TGTGCCAGCAGTTACTCCGTCGGTGGGACGGGACAGGTTGAGCAGTTCTTC
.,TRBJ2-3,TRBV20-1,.,CSAARLDTQYF,TGCAGTGCTGCCCGGTTAGATACGCAGTATTTT
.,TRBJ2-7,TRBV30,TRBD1,CAWSGGQGLYEQYF,TGTGCCTGGAGTGGGGGACAGGGGCTCTACGAGCAGTACTTC
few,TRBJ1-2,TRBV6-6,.,CASSEVGVGTGYTF,TGTGCCAGCAGTGAAGTCGGTGTAGGGACTGGCTACACCTTC
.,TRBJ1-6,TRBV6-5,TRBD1,CASSYGARGLGSPLHF,TGTGCCAGCAGTTACGGCGCCAGGGGGCTGGGTTCACCCCTCCACTTT
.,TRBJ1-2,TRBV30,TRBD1,CARTGTGELYGYTF,TGTGCCCGAACCGGGACAGGGGAATTATACGGCTACACCTTC
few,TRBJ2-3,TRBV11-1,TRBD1,CASSLARGGRTDTQYF,TGTGCCAGCAGCTTAGCGCGAGGGGGCAGGACAGATACGCAGTATTTT
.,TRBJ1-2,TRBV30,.,CAWSVQEAYGYTF,TGTGCCTGGAGTGTACAAGAAGCGTATGGCTACACCTTC
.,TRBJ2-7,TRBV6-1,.,CASRMDSYEQYF,TGTGCCAGCAGAATGGACAGCTACGAGCAGTACTTC
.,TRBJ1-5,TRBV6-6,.,CASTRESNQPQHF,TGTGCCAGCACTCGGGAAAGCAATCAGCCCCAGCATTTT
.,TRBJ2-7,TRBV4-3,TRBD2,CASSRTLGSGAYEQYF,TGTGCCAGCAGCCGGACGCTAGGTAGCGGGGCCTACGAGCAGTACTTC
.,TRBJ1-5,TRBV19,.,CASIYTNGRADQPQHF,TGTGCCAGTATCTACACTAATGGGAGGGCTGATCAGCCCCAGCATTTT